Sequencing of this T cell receptor beta chain was carried out in a study of cytomegalovirus exposure and HLA in healthy donors. Study-wide points: Sequence variants that were highly shared formed a cluster that was likely a sequencing artifact. Cytomegalovirus status was reportedly diagnosed by the classifier with high specificity and sensitivity. Owing to their indistinguishability, certain V segments, notably TRBV6-2 and TRBV6-3, were excluded.

Comments on this clone: Its target is not known.

The V and J ends lost 0 bases and 8 bases respectively, with 13 bases between them. CDR1 and CDR2 from the germline V gene are MNHEY and SVGAGI. The CDR3 is made up of 14 amino acids. The PCR ran on 60 Vbeta and 13 Jbeta primers. Sequencing used immunoSEQ multiplex PCR; TCRdb keeps in-frame clones, though not all of them. The table includes approximately 160,000 clones, over 60% detected once. J is TRBJ1-2 and V is TRBV6-5; the D is unclear. Sequenced input: PBMCs. This receptor was obtained from a young woman in good health and CMV-seronegative. The CDR3 loop reads CASSYSARAGGYTF. CDR3 in DNA: TGTGCCAGCAGTTACTCTGCGAGGGCGGGAGGCTACACCTTC.